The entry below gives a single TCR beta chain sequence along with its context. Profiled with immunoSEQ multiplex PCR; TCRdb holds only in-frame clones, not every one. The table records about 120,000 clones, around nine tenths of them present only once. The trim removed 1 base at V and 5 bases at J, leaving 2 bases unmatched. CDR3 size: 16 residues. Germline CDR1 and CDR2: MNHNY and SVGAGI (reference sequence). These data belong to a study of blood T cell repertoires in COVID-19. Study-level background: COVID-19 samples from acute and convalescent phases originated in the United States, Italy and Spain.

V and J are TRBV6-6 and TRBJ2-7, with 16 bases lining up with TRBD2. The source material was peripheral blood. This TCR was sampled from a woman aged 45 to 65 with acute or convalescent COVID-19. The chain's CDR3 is CASSYFGTSGRDEQYF. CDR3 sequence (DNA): TGTGCCAGCAGTTACTTCGGGACTAGCGGGAGGGACGAGCAGTACTTC.